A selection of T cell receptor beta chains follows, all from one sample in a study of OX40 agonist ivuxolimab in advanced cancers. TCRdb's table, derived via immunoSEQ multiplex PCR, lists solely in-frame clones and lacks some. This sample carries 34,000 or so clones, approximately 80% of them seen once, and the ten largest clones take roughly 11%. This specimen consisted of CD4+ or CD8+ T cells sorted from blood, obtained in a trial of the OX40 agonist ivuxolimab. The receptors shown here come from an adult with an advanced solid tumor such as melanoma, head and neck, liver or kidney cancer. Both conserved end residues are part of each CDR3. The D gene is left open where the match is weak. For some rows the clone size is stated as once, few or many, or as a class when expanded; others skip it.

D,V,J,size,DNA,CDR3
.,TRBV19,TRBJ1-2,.,TGTGCCAGTAGTATAGCTCCTCGGTATGGCTACACCTTC,CASSIAPRYGYTF
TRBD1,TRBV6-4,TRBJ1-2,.,TGTGCCAGCAGTGACTTTCCCCGGGACAGGGGGCTTCTGGATGGCTACACCTTC,CASSDFPRDRGLLDGYTF
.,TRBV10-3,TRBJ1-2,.,TGTGCCATCACCGAAAGACAGGAGTTAAACTATGGCTACACCTTC,CAITERQELNYGYTF
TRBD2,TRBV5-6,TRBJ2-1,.,TGTGCCAGCAGCAGGCTAGCGGGGGGGCCGGAGGATGAGCAGTTCTTC,CASSRLAGGPEDEQFF
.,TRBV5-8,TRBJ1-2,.,TGTGCCAGCACCAAACAGGGCCTCTATGGCTACACCTTC,CASTKQGLYGYTF
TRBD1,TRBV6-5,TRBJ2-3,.,TGTGCCAGCAGTTACCGGGACAGGGTCACAGATACGCAGTATTTT,CASSYRDRVTDTQYF
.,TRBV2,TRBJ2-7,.,TGTGCCAGCAGTGTATCCCGGGACTTCCGAAGCTCGAGCTCCTACGAGCAGTACTTC,CASSVSRDFRSSSSYEQYF
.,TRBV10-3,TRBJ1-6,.,TGTGCCATCAGTGACCCAGGGGAAAATTCACCCCTCCACTTT,CAISDPGENSPLHF
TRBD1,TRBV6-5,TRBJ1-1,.,TGTGCCAGCAGTTACCGCGGGACAGGTTTGAACACTGAAGCTTTCTTT,CASSYRGTGLNTEAFF
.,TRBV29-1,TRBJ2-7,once,TGCAGCGTTACGGAGGTGGGTAGGGGGGTCTACGAGCAGTACTTC,CSVTEVGRGVYEQYF
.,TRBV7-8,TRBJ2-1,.,TGTGCCAGCAGAGCATTTAGCGGCTTAAGAAATGAGCAGTTCTTC,CASRAFSGLRNEQFF
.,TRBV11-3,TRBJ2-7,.,TGTGCCAGCAGCTTAGGACAGAGCTCCTACGAGCAGTACTTC,CASSLGQSSYEQYF
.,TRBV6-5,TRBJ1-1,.,TGTGCCAGCAGTTTCTCAGGGTATGGAGCTTTCTTT,CASSFSGYGAFF
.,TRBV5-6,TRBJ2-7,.,TGTGCCAGCAGCTCCCAAGGGGGATACGAGCAGTACTTC,CASSSQGGYEQYF
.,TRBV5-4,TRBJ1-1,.,TGTGCCAGCAGCTTAGGTAGAACTGAAGCTTTCTTT,CASSLGRTEAFF
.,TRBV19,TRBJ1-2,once,TGTGCCAGTAGTCCCCTACCCCTTAATAACTATGGCTACACCTTC,CASSPLPLNNYGYTF
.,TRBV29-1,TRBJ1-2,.,TGCAGCGTTGAAGGTCCTTGGAGCTACACCTTC,CSVEGPWSYTF
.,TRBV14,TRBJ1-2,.,TGTGCCAGCAGCCAAGGGAACTATGGCTACACCTTC,CASSQGNYGYTF
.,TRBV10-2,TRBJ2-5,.,TGCGCCAGCAGTGTAGGGGGGGGGACCCAGTACTTC,CASSVGGGTQYF
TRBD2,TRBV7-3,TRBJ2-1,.,TGTGCCAGCAGCTTAAGGCCCAGCGGGGGAACTTCCTACAATGAGCAGTTCTTC,CASSLRPSGGTSYNEQFF
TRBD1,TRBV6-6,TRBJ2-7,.,TGTGCCAGCAGTCAGGGGGTGGAGGAAGGCGAGCAGTACTTC,CASSQGVEEGEQYF
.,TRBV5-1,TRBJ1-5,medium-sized,TGCGCCAGCAGCTTGGAGGGTGACAATCAGCCCCAGCATTTT,CASSLEGDNQPQHF
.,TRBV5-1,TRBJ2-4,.,TGCGCCAGCAGCTTGACAGGAGCCAAAAACATTCAGTACTTC,CASSLTGAKNIQYF
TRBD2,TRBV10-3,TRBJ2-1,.,TGTGCCATCGGGGCTAGCGGGGGGGTAGTTGGTGAGCAGTTCTTC,CAIGASGGVVGEQFF
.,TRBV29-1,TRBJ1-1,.,TGCAGCGTTGAAGATGGGGAGGACACTGAAGCTTTCTTT,CSVEDGEDTEAFF
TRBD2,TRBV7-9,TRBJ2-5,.,TGTGCCAGCAGCTTTGCGGGGGACCCACAAGAGACCCAGTACTTC,CASSFAGDPQETQYF
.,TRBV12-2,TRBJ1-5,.,TGTGCAAGTCGCTTAGGGGCAGGCCGCAATCAGCCCCAGCATTTT,CASRLGAGRNQPQHF
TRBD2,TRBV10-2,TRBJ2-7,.,TGCGCCAGCAGCTTTGCGGGGGGGAAGTCTCGCTACGAGCAGTACTTC,CASSFAGGKSRYEQYF
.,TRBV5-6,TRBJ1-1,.,TGTGCCAGCAGCTTGAGGGCTTTAAGTTTTGAAGCTTTCTTT,CASSLRALSFEAFF
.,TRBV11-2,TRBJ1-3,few,TGTGCCAGCAGGCGATTACGGTCAGGGCAGGCTGGAAACACCATATATTTT,CASRRLRSGQAGNTIYF
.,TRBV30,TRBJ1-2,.,TGTGCCTGGAGCCAGAGGGGGGCGCGTAACTATGGCTACACCTTC,CAWSQRGARNYGYTF
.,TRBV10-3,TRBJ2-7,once,TGTGCCATCGGAGGGGTAGGCTACGAGCAGTACTTC,CAIGGVGYEQYF
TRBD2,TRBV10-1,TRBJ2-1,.,TGCGCCAGCAGTGAGTCAGGAAGCGGGGGGGTACTTGAGCAGTTCTTC,CASSESGSGGVLEQFF
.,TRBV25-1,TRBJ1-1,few,TGTGCCAGCAGTGAATCGGGGGACACTGAAGCTTTCTTT,CASSESGDTEAFF
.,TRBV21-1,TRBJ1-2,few,TGTGCCAGCAGCGTCCACAGGCGGGGATACTATGGCTACACCTTC,CASSVHRRGYYGYTF
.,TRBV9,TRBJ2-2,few,TGTGCCAGCAGCGTAGGGGGGTGGGACACCGGGGAGCTGTTTTTT,CASSVGGWDTGELFF
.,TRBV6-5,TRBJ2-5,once,TGTGCCAGCAACAACAGGGCACTGCAAGAGACCCAGTACTTC,CASNNRALQETQYF
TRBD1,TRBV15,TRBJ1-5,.,TGTGCCACCAGCGGACAGGACAGATCCCCTCAGCGGCCCCAGCATTTT,CATSGQDRSPQRPQHF
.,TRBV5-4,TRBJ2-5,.,TGTGCCAGCAGCTTGGACCAAGAGACCCAGTACTTC,CASSLDQETQYF
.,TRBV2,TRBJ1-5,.,TGTGCCAGCAGTGTCGTCAGGGCCCAAGCAAATCAGCCCCAGCATTTT,CASSVVRAQANQPQHF
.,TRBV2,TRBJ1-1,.,TGTGCCAGCAGCCAACAGGGCAACACTGAAGCTTTCTTT,CASSQQGNTEAFF
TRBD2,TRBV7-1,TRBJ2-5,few,TGTGCCAGCAGCTTAACCGGACTAGCGGGGTGGGAGACCCAGTACTTC,CASSLTGLAGWETQYF
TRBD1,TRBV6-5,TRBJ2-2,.,TGTGCCAGCTGGGGACAGGGGGTATACACCGGGGAGCTGTTTTTT,CASWGQGVYTGELFF
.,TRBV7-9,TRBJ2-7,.,TGTGCCGTTCCCCGGGGGGCCAACTCCTACGAGCAGTACTTC,CAVPRGANSYEQYF
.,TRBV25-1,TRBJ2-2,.,TGTGCCAGCAGTGGGCAGGGGACCACCGGGGAGCTGTTTTTT,CASSGQGTTGELFF
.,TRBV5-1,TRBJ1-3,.,TGCGCCAGCAGCCCGGGGGGGCGAAACACCATATATTTT,CASSPGGRNTIYF
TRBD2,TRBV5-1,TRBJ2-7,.,TGCGCCAGCAGCCCTGGGGGGGAGACCTCCTACGAGCAGTACTTC,CASSPGGETSYEQYF
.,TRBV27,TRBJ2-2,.,TGTGCCAGCAGTTCCACACTCACCGGGGAGCTGTTTTTT,CASSSTLTGELFF
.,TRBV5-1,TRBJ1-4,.,TGCGCCAGCAGCTTAGATTCCAGACCTAATGAAAAACTGTTTTTT,CASSLDSRPNEKLFF
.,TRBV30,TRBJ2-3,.,TGTGCCTGGACAGAAGGCGCCTCAGATACGCAGTATTTT,CAWTEGASDTQYF
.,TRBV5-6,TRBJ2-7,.,TGTGCCACCAGGGGCAGCGGCTCCTACGAGCAGTACTTC,CATRGSGSYEQYF
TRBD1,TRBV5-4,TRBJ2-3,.,TGTGCCAGCAGCTTCCCAGGGGGAAAAAGCACAGATACGCAGTATTTT,CASSFPGGKSTDTQYF
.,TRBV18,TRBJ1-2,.,TGTGCCAGCTCACCACCGCTTGATCGGGGGCGCGTCTATGGCTACACCTTC,CASSPPLDRGRVYGYTF
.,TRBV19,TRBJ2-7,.,TGTGCCAGTAGTATAGGCAGGGAATACGAGCAGTACTTC,CASSIGREYEQYF
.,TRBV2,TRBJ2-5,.,TGTGCCAGCAGTGATAGTGGGGGTAGACAAGAGACCCAGTACTTC,CASSDSGGRQETQYF
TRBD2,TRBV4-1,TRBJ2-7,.,TGCGCCAGCAGCCAAGATGCCACTAGCGGGGCCCCCTACGAGCAGTACTTC,CASSQDATSGAPYEQYF
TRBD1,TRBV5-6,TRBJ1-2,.,TGTGCCAGCAGCTACTACGACAGGGGGAACTATGGCTACACCTTC,CASSYYDRGNYGYTF
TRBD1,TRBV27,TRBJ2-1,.,TGTGCCAGCAGTAGGATAACCGGGACAGGGAGATCGAATGAGCAGTTCTTC,CASSRITGTGRSNEQFF
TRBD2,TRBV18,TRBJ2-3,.,TGTGCCAGCTCACCACCGAGCGGGGAGGGCACAGATACGCAGTATTTT,CASSPPSGEGTDTQYF
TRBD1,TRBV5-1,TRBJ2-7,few,TGCGCCAGCAGCCCACGGGACAGGGTCGAGCAGTACTTC,CASSPRDRVEQYF